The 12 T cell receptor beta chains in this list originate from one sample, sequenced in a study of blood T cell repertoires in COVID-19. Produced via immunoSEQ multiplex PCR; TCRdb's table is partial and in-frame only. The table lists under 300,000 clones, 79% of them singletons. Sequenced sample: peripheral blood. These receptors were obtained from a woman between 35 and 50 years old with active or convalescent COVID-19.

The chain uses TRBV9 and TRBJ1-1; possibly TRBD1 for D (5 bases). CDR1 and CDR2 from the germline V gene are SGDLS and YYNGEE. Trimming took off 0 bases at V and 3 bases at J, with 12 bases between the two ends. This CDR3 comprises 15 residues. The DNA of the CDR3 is TGTGCCAGCAGCGTAGGATCCGGGGGGGACACTGAAGCTTTCTTT. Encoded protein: CASSVGSGGDTEAFF.

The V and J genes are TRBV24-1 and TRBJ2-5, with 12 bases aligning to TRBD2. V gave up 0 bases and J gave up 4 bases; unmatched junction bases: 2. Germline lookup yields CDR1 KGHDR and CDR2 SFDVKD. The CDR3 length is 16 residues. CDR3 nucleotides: TGTGCCACCAGTGATTTGGCTAGCGGGAGGGGAGAGACCCAGTACTTC. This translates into CATSDLASGRGETQYF.

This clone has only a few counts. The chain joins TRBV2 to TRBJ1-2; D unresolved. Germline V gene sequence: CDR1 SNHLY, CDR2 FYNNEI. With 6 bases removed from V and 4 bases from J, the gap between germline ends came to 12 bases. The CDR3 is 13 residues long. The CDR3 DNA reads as TGTGCCAGCAGCCCAGAAGTTCGCTATGGCTACACCTTC. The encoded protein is CASSPEVRYGYTF.

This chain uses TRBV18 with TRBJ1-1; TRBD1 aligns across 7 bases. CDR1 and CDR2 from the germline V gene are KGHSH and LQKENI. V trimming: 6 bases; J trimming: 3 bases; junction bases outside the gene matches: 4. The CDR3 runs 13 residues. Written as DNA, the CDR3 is TGTGCCAGCTCTAAGGGGGCTGACACTGAAGCTTTCTTT. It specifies CASSKGADTEAFF.

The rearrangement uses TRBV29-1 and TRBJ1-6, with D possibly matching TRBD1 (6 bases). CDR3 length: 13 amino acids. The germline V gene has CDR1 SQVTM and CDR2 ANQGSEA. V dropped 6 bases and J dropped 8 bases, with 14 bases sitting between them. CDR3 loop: CSVDEGGDSPLHF. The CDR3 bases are TGCAGCGTCGACGAGGGGGGGGATTCACCCCTCCACTTT.

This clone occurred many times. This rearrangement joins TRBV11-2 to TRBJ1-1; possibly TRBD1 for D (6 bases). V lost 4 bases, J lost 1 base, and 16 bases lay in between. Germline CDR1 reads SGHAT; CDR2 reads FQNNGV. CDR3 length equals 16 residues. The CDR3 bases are TGTGCCAGCAGCTCTTTGTCCCGGGACAAGAACACTGAAGCTTTCTTT. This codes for CASSSLSRDKNTEAFF.

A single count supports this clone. The CDR3 DNA is TGCGCCAGCAGCTTGGCTGGGCAGAGATTCTCTGGAAACACCATATATTTT. Protein sequence: CASSLAGQRFSGNTIYF. The chain is built from TRBV5-1 and TRBJ1-3; no reliable D call. V gave up 0 bases and J gave up 0 bases, with 13 bases separating them. Germline CDR1 and CDR2: SGHRS and YFSETQ. There are 17 residues in the CDR3.

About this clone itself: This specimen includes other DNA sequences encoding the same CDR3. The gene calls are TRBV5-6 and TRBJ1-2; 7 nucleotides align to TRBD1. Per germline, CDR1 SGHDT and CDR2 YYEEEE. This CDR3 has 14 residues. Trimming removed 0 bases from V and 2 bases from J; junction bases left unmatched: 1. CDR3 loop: CASSLGQGNYGYTF. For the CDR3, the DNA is TGTGCCAGCAGCTTGGGACAGGGCAACTATGGCTACACCTTC.

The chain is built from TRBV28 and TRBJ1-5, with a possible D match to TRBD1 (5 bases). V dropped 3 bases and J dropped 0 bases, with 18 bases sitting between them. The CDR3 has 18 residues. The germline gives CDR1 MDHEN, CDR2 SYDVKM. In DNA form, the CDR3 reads TGTGCCAGCAGTTTCATCCGGGGGAGTGGTTATAGCAATCAGCCCCAGCATTTT. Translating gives CASSFIRGSGYSNQPQHF.

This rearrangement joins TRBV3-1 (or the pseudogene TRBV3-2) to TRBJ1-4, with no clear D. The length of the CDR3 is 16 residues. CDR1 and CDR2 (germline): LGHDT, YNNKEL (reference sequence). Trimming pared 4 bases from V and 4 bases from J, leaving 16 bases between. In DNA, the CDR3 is TGTGCCAGCAGCCGCCACGCCTCCAGCGGTAATGAAAAACTGTTTTTT. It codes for CASSRHASSGNEKLFF.

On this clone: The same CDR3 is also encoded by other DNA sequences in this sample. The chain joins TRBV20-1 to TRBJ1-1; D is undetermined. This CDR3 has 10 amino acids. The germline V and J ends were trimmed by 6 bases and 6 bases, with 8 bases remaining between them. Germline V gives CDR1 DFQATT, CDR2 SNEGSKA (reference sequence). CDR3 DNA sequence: TGCAGTGCGGGCGGGGCTGAAGCTTTCTTT. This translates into CSAGGAEAFF.

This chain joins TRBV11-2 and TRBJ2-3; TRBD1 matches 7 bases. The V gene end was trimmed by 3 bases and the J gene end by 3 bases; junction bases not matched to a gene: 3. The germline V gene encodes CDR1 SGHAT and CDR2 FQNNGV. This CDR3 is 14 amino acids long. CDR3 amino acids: CASSLGRGTDTQYF. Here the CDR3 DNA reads TGTGCCAGCAGCTTGGGCAGGGGGACAGATACGCAGTATTTT. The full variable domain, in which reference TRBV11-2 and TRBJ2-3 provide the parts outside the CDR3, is EAGVAQSPRYKIIEKRQSVAFWCNPISGHATLYWYQQILGQGPKLLIQFQNNGVVDDSQLPKDRFSAERLKGVDSTLKIQPAKLEDSAVYLCASSLGRGTDTQYFGPGTRLTVL.